This T cell receptor (beta chain) derives from a study of blood T cell repertoires in COVID-19. Cohort assignment relied on participant-reported clinical history. In Cohort 3, a recovered donor had either two negative PCRs, clearance, or symptom resolution. Profiled with immunoSEQ multiplex PCR; TCRdb holds only in-frame clones, not every one. Of about 140,000 clones detected, 75% to 80% appear once; the ten largest clones hold around 2.9%. The germline V gene encodes CDR1 MDHEN and CDR2 SYDVKM. The CDR3 spans 21 residues. J lost 0 bases, V lost 3 bases, and 19 bases had no gene match. The receptor comes from a woman aged 45-65 years who had recovered from COVID-19. The J gene is TRBJ2-4, the V gene TRBV28, with TRBD1 matching over 8 bases. The sequenced material came from PBMCs or T cells enriched from blood (not recorded which). CDR3 loop: CASSFPPPGGLVPLAKNIQYF. CDR3 coding DNA: TGTGCCAGCAGTTTCCCTCCTCCAGGGGGCCTTGTACCTTTAGCCAAAAACATTCAGTACTTC. Looking up the rest from reference TRBV28 and TRBJ2-4 gives the full variable domain: DVKVTQSSRYLVKRTGEKVFLECVQDMDHENMFWYRQDPGLGLRLIYFSYDVKMKEKGDIPEGYSVSREKKERFSLILESASTNQTSMYLCASSFPPPGGLVPLAKNIQYFGAGTRLSVL.